Following are 10 T cell receptor beta chains from one sample sequenced in a study of blood T cell repertoires in COVID-19. The method was immunoSEQ multiplex PCR; TCRdb's version includes in-frame clones alone and lacks a portion of them. This sample carries about 140,000 clones, 84% of them seen once, and the ten largest clones take about 5.1%. What was sequenced was peripheral blood. These receptors were taken from a human donor in a cohort sampled during active COVID-19.

The chain joins TRBV2 to TRBJ2-5, with 8 positions matching TRBD1. The V and J ends lost 6 bases and 4 bases, in that order; junction bases with no gene match: 10. The germline gives CDR1 SNHLY, CDR2 FYNNEI. This CDR3 is 15 amino acids long. The CDR3 loop reads CASSSGQGSGETQYF. The CDR3 bases are TGTGCCAGCAGCTCCGGACAGGGCAGCGGAGAGACCCAGTACTTC.

The V call is TRBV5-6, the J call TRBJ1-1; D is perhaps TRBD1 (6 bases). The V gene's germline CDR1 is SGHDT and CDR2 YYEEEE. The CDR3 extends over 15 amino acids. Trimming removed 4 bases at V and 0 bases at J, with 13 bases between. Written as DNA, the CDR3 is TGTGCCAGCAGCCCAGGGACATTCATGAACACTGAAGCTTTCTTT. Its protein is CASSPGTFMNTEAFF.

This clone appeared a few times. The genes are TRBV3-1 (or the pseudogene TRBV3-2) and TRBJ1-5; D remains ambiguous. Germline lookup yields CDR1 LGHDT and CDR2 YNNKEL (reference sequence). Deletions cut 0 bases from V and 4 bases from J, with 7 bases between. The CDR3 contains 14 residues. The CDR3 DNA is TGTGCCAGCAGCCAAGATCACGGGAATCAGCCCCAGCATTTT. This codes for CASSQDHGNQPQHF.

V is TRBV30 and J is TRBJ1-5; weak D call: TRBD1 (6 bases). Germline V gene sequence: CDR1 GTSNPN, CDR2 SVGIG (reference sequence). The CDR3 is 15 amino acids. V lost 2 bases, J lost 0 bases, and 11 bases lay in between. CDR3: CAWSQGPGSNQPQHF. The CDR3 DNA reads as TGTGCCTGGAGTCAGGGGCCAGGTAGCAATCAGCCCCAGCATTTT.

The V gene is TRBV7-3, the J gene TRBJ2-1, with TRBD1 matching over 7 bases. V was pared by 5 bases and J by 9 bases, with 13 bases of the junction left unmatched. The CDR3 length is 15 residues. The germline V gene has CDR1 SGHTA and CDR2 FQGTGA. The CDR3 sequence is CASSATGWGQGEQFF. The CDR3 DNA follows: TGTGCCAGCAGCGCGACAGGGTGGGGCCAAGGTGAGCAGTTCTTC.

The chain uses TRBV19 and TRBJ1-6, with D perhaps TRBD1 (6 bases). Trimming left V 3 bases short and J 7 bases short, with 16 bases between. The CDR3 is 16 amino acids. From germline, CDR1 is LNHDA and CDR2 SQIVND (reference sequence). The DNA for the CDR3 is TGTGCCAGTAGTATTGGGGCAGGGGTCCGCAATTCACCCCTCCACTTT. As protein: CASSIGAGVRNSPLHF.

In this sample, this clone turned up a few times. The chain carries TRBV29-1 and TRBJ2-3; D ambiguous. There are 14 residues in the CDR3. Germline V gene sequence: CDR1 SQVTM, CDR2 ANQGSEA. Between the trimmed V and J ends, which lost 3 bases and 4 bases, there was a span of 14 bases. The DNA of the CDR3 is TGCAGCGTTGACTTAGATAGAGCCCCAGATACGCAGTATTTT. This codes for CSVDLDRAPDTQYF.

V and J are TRBV6-6 and TRBJ2-7; no firm D call. The CDR3 consists of 14 residues. Germline CDR1 is MNHNY and CDR2 is SVGAGI (reference sequence). Between the trimmed V and J ends, which lost 0 bases and 0 bases, there was a span of 6 bases. CDR3 nucleotides: TGTGCCAGCAGTTACTCGAGAAGCTCCTACGAGCAGTACGTC. Residues: CASSYSRSSYEQYV.

The CDR3 sequence: CASSEQGPYQETQYF. Written as DNA, the CDR3 is TGTGCCAGCAGTGAACAGGGGCCCTACCAAGAGACCCAGTACTTC. The V call is TRBV2, the J call TRBJ2-5; D perhaps matches TRBD1 (6 bases). Germline values: CDR1 SNHLY, CDR2 FYNNEI. CDR3 size: 15 residues. V lost 2 bases, J lost 0 bases, and 10 bases lay in between.

The V call is TRBV7-2, the J call TRBJ1-3, with a tentative D call TRBD1 (5 bases). CDR1 and CDR2 (germline): SGHTA, FQGNSA. V gave up 5 bases and J gave up 0 bases, with 11 bases separating them. CDR3 length: 15 residues. DNA of the CDR3: TGTGCCAGCAGCATGGACATCAGCTCTGGAAACACCATATATTTT. It translates to CASSMDISSGNTIYF.